This T cell receptor beta chain is from a study of T-cell reconstitution after alpha-beta-depleted transplantation in children. This sample's TCRbeta library carried unique molecular identifier barcodes. Each CDR3 protein gets one entry after TCRdb re-called the PCR reads with MiXCR. Seen here are around 250,000 distinct CDR3 sequences, around 9.6% observed once, and the top ten hold about 9.5%. This CDR3 region has 15 residues. The germline V gene encodes CDR1 MNHEY and CDR2 SVGAGI. V was cut by 2 bases and J by 5 bases, with 15 bases left in between. This chain links TRBV6-5 with TRBJ2-5, with D possibly TRBD1 on 6 matching bases. The sequenced sample was PBMCs from the stem cell graft donor, obtained from the stem cell graft. The sequence came from a human donor who donated a stem cell graft to a child with SCID. The CDR3 is CASSYGTGRAETQYF. In DNA, the CDR3 is TGTGCCAGCAGTTACGGTACAGGGCGGGCGGAGACCCAGTACTTC.